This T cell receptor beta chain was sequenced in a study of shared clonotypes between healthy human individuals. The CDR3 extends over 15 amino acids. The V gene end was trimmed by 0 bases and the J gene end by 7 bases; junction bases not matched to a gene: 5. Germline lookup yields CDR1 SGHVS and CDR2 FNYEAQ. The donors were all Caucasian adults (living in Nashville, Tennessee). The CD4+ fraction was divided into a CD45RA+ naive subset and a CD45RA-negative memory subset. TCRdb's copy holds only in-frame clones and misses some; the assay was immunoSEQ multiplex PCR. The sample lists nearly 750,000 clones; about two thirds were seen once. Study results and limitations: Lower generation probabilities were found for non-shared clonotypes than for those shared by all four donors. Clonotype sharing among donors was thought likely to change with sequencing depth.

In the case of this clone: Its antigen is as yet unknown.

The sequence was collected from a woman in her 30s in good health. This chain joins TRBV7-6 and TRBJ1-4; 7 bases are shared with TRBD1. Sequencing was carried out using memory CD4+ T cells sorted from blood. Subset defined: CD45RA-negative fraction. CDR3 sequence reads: CASSLASTGREKLFF. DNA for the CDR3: TGTGCCAGCAGCTTAGCGTCGACAGGGCGTGAAAAACTGTTTTTT. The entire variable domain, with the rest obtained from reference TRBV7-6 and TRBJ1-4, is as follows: GAGVSQSPRYKVTKRGQDVALRCDPISGHVSLYWYRQALGQGPEFLTYFNYEAQQDKSGLPNDRFSAERPEGSISTLTIQRTEQRDSAMYRCASSLASTGREKLFFGSGTQLSVL.